The 3 T cell receptor beta chains below were found in one sample sequenced in a study of cytomegalovirus exposure and HLA in healthy donors (TCRdb year 2017). The library relied on the immunoSEQ multiplex PCR assay. For the multiplex PCR, a mixture combining 60 forward primers for TCR Vbeta segments and 13 reverse primers for TCR Jbeta segments was used. Sourced from immuneACCESS, this table was stored by TCRdb with only in-frame sequences that have V and J called. A share of the clones is absent; for the studies checked, an unresolved V gene accounts for under half, and the remainder has no known explanation. The sample table shows 100,000 to 150,000 clones, and roughly three quarters are seen once. Of the sample, 0.75% to 0.95% falls within the top ten clones. What was sequenced was PBMCs. These receptor sequences come from an older woman in good health and CMV-seronegative.

This clone came up once. This chain links TRBV19 with TRBJ2-7; 8 positions agree with TRBD1. CDR1 is LNHDA, CDR2 SQIVND, per germline (reference sequence). CDR3 length: 14 residues. Trimming removed 6 bases from V and 0 bases from J; junction bases left unmatched: 4. CDR3 in amino acids: CASRRQGPSYEQYF. The CDR3 DNA follows: TGTGCCAGTAGGCGACAGGGGCCCTCCTACGAGCAGTACTTC.

The table lists this clone with a few counts. The rearrangement uses TRBV25-1 and TRBJ2-5, with 8 bases matching TRBD2. The V segment lost 6 bases and the J segment 5 bases; nucleotides outside the gene matches: 11. The germline V gene encodes CDR1 MGHDK and CDR2 SYGVNS. The CDR3 consists of 15 residues. CDR3 amino acids: CASSRVAGNDETQYF. CDR3 DNA sequence: TGTGCCAGCAGCCGGGTAGCGGGAAACGACGAGACCCAGTACTTC. Together with reference TRBV25-1 and TRBJ2-5, the CDR3 gives the full variable domain: EADIYQTPRYLVIGTGKKITLECSQTMGHDKMYWYQQDPGMELHLIHYSYGVNSTEKGDLSSESTVSRIRTEHFPLTLESARPSHTSQYLCASSRVAGNDETQYFGPGTRLLVL.

This clone was counted a few times. The chain is built from TRBV28 and TRBJ2-1; TRBD2 matches at 7 bases. CDR1 MDHEN and CDR2 SYDVKM come from the germline V gene. Trimming cost V 8 bases and J 0 bases; bases outside gene matches: 10. The CDR3 totals 16 residues. CDR3 protein: CASSTVGGSSYNEQFF. CDR3 nucleotide sequence: TGTGCCAGCTCCACCGTCGGGGGGAGCTCCTACAATGAGCAGTTCTTC.